These 32 T cell receptor beta chains were all obtained from the same sample, sequenced in a study of blood T cell repertoires in COVID-19. Produced via immunoSEQ multiplex PCR; TCRdb's table is partial and in-frame only. The sample carries roughly 230,000 clones, 84% recorded once. The sample comprised peripheral blood. The source is a man between 45 and 60 years old with acute or convalescent COVID-19.

The J gene is TRBJ1-2, the V gene TRBV2; D unclear. CDR1 and CDR2 (germline): SNHLY, FYNNEI. V gave up 4 bases and J gave up 2 bases, with 11 bases separating them. The CDR3 sequence is 14 residues long. CDR3 DNA: TGTGCCAGCAGTGTATGGAGGCAGAACTATGGCTACACCTTC. Encoded protein: CASSVWRQNYGYTF.

The genes are TRBV28 and TRBJ1-6, with D uncertain. Germline CDR1 and CDR2: MDHEN and SYDVKM. Trimming pared 6 bases from V and 3 bases from J, leaving 3 bases between. There are 12 residues in the CDR3. The CDR3 here is CASRYYNSPLHF. CDR3 DNA: TGTGCCAGCAGGTACTATAATTCACCCCTCCACTTT.

This chain connects TRBV12-5 to TRBJ2-3; TRBD1 aligns across 12 bases. The V gene end was trimmed by 3 bases and the J gene end by 4 bases; junction bases not matched to a gene: 5. The CDR3 is made up of 16 amino acids. In germline, CDR1 is LGHNT, CDR2 FRNRAP. The CDR3 region has the DNA TGTGCTAGTGGTTTCTCCGGGACAGGGGGCTCAGATACGCAGTATTTT. Its protein product is CASGFSGTGGSDTQYF.

The count of this clone is one. The gene calls are TRBV6-5 and TRBJ2-7; TRBD2 might be the D (5 bases). Trimming shortened V by 9 bases and J by 3 bases, and 21 bases separated the two germline ends. From germline, CDR1 is MNHEY and CDR2 SVGAGI. This CDR3 spans 15 amino acids. CDR3 bases: TGTGCCAGTGATCCGCCACGAGGGTACAGCTACGAGCAGTACTTC. Residues: CASDPPRGYSYEQYF.

This sequence joins TRBV6-6 and TRBJ2-7, with 7 positions matching TRBD1. Germline-derived CDR1 and CDR2 are MNHNY and SVGAGI (reference sequence). With V trimmed by 7 bases and J by 2 bases, 11 bases remained unmatched. CDR3 length: 15 amino acids. CDR3 coding DNA: TGTGCCAGCACCTCGAAGGGACAGAAGACCTACGAGCAGTACTTC. Amino acid sequence: CASTSKGQKTYEQYF.

The genes are TRBV19 and TRBJ1-4, with TRBD1 as a possible D gene (6 bases). CDR3 size: 14 residues. Germline loops: CDR1 LNHDA, CDR2 SQIVND (reference sequence). Trimming stripped 5 bases from V and 2 bases from J, with 9 bases between. This chain's CDR3 is CASSLQGTNEKLFF. The CDR3 nucleotides read TGTGCCAGTAGTTTACAGGGTACTAATGAAAAACTGTTTTTT.

The chain uses TRBV23-1 and TRBJ2-5, with D hard to call. TRBV23-1 is labeled an ORF, and its function is uncertain. V was trimmed by 0 bases and J by 5 bases, leaving 16 bases between them. This CDR3 has 16 residues. The CDR3 loop reads CASSQSGSRPGETQYF. For the CDR3, the DNA is TGCGCCAGCAGTCAATCTGGCAGCAGGCCCGGCGAGACCCAGTACTTC.

This chain links TRBV29-1 with TRBJ1-1; weak D call: TRBD1 (5 bases). The germline gives CDR1 SQVTM, CDR2 ANQGSEA. CDR3 length equals 14 residues. The V and J ends lost 1 base and 3 bases respectively, with 12 bases between them. In DNA, the CDR3 is TGCAGCGTTGAAGGGGGCAGGGTTCACACTGAAGCTTTCTTT. Its protein is CSVEGGRVHTEAFF.

This chain connects TRBV7-2 to TRBJ1-5, with D perhaps TRBD1 (5 bases). The V end was cut by 4 bases, the J end by 7 bases, with 17 bases between. This CDR3 spans 15 amino acids. CDR1 SGHTA and CDR2 FQGNSA come from the germline V gene. CDR3 loop: CASSSLVAGLQPQHF. DNA of the CDR3: TGTGCCAGCAGCTCATTGGTGGCAGGGCTACAGCCCCAGCATTTT. The variable domain in full, with the rest retrieved from reference TRBV7-2 and TRBJ1-5, is GAGVSQSPSNKVTEKGKDVELRCDPISGHTALYWYRQSLGQGLEFLIYFQGNSAPDKSGLPSDRFSAERTGGSVSTLTIQRTQQEDSAVYLCASSSLVAGLQPQHFGDGTRLSIL.

This clone was seen once. The chain links TRBV7-9 to TRBJ1-6, with TRBD1 matching over 9 bases. Germline CDR1 SEHNR, CDR2 FQNEAQ (reference sequence). J was trimmed by 0 bases and V by 5 bases; bases with no gene match: 8. This CDR3 is 18 amino acids long. The CDR3 coding sequence is TGTGCCAGCAGCCCGGGACAGGGACCCGTCTCCTATAATTCACCCCTCCACTTT. As protein: CASSPGQGPVSYNSPLHF. The variable domain in full, with the rest retrieved from reference TRBV7-9 and TRBJ1-6, is DTGVSQNPRHKITKRGQNVTFRCDPISEHNRLYWYRQTLGQGPEFLTYFQNEAQLEKSRLLSDRFSAERPKGSFSTLEIQRTEQGDSAMYLCASSPGQGPVSYNSPLHFGNGTRLTVT.

The chain is built from TRBV28 and TRBJ2-4, with 7 nucleotides matching TRBD2. The CDR3 spans 16 residues. V shed 5 bases and J 0 bases; nucleotides not matched to a gene: 7. Looked up from germline, CDR1 is MDHEN and CDR2 is SYDVKM. CDR3 coding DNA: TGTGCCAGCAGTGATCCTAGCGGACTAGCCAAAAACATTCAGTACTTC. Encoded protein: CASSDPSGLAKNIQYF. Variable domain in full (rest from reference TRBV28 and TRBJ2-4): DVKVTQSSRYLVKRTGEKVFLECVQDMDHENMFWYRQDPGLGLRLIYFSYDVKMKEKGDIPEGYSVSREKKERFSLILESASTNQTSMYLCASSDPSGLAKNIQYFGAGTRLSVL.

The chain employs TRBV28 and TRBJ1-2; D is uncertain. Germline V gene data show CDR1 as MDHEN and CDR2 as SYDVKM. Trimming cost V 4 bases and J 4 bases, with 13 bases left between them. The CDR3 extends over 14 amino acids. The CDR3 loop is CASSSSGTSYGYTF. The CDR3 nucleotides are TGTGCCAGCAGTTCGTCAGGTACCAGCTATGGCTACACCTTC.

The gene calls are TRBV12-3 or TRBV12-4 and TRBJ2-2, with D possibly matching TRBD2 (5 bases). CDR3 length: 11 residues. V gave up 6 bases and J gave up 10 bases, with 9 bases separating them. The CDR3 here is CASSHGLELFF. CDR3 DNA sequence: TGTGCCAGCAGCCACGGACTGGAGCTGTTTTTT.

This clone appeared a single time. CDR3 coding DNA: TGTGCCATCTCGGGAGGCAACTCCTACGAGCAGTACTTC. It specifies CAISGGNSYEQYF. The chain links TRBV2 to TRBJ2-7, with 7 bases identical to TRBD2. Germline assignment: CDR1 SNHLY and CDR2 FYNNEI. V lost 10 bases to trimming and J lost 0 bases; unmatched junction nucleotides: 6. The CDR3 loop spans 13 amino acids.

This chain uses TRBV28 with TRBJ2-5, with D possibly TRBD1 on 6 matching bases. Trimming took off 6 bases at V and 0 bases at J, with 14 bases between the two ends. Germline assignment: CDR1 MDHEN and CDR2 SYDVKM. This CDR3 has 15 amino acids. The CDR3 sequence: CASSYYTGYQETQYF. CDR3 nucleotides: TGTGCCAGCAGCTATTACACAGGGTACCAAGAGACCCAGTACTTC.

The chain uses TRBV10-3 and TRBJ1-5; tentative D call: TRBD1 (6 bases). The V end was cut by 10 bases, the J end by 7 bases, with 26 bases between. The V gene's germline CDR1 is ENHRY and CDR2 SYGVKD. This CDR3 spans 16 amino acids. The CDR3 loop reads CATEGEGRGGGQPQHF. CDR3 in DNA: TGTGCCACGGAGGGGGAGGGGCGTGGGGGAGGCCAGCCCCAGCATTTT.

This clone has just a few counts. The chain combines TRBV15 with TRBJ1-3, with D maybe TRBD1 (5 bases). The CDR3 totals 15 residues. V gave up 2 bases and J gave up 2 bases, with 10 bases separating them. Per germline, CDR1 LNHNV and CDR2 YYDKDF (reference sequence). In nucleotides, the CDR3 is TGTGCCACCAGCAGAACAGGAGCTACTGGAAACACCATATATTTT. Protein sequence: CATSRTGATGNTIYF.

The chain recombines TRBV10-3 with TRBJ1-2; TRBD1 is a possible D gene (5 bases). This CDR3 spans 12 amino acids. V lost 7 bases to trimming and J lost 2 bases, with 8 bases between them. Germline loops: CDR1 ENHRY, CDR2 SYGVKD. Written as DNA, the CDR3 is TGTGCCATCAACGGGGGAAACTATGGCTACACCTTC. This gives the protein CAINGGNYGYTF.

V usage is TRBV4-1 and J usage is TRBJ2-1; TRBD1 might be the D (5 bases). Per the germline V gene, CDR1 is MGHRA and CDR2 is YSYEKL. This CDR3 is 14 amino acids long. Trimming removed 4 bases at V and 4 bases at J, with 11 bases between. The CDR3 nucleotides read TGCGCCAGCAGCCCTACAGGTGGTTACAATGAGCAGTTCTTC. Protein: CASSPTGGYNEQFF.

The chain is built from TRBV5-6 and TRBJ1-1; 9 nucleotides match TRBD1. Germline values: CDR1 SGHDT, CDR2 YYEEEE. After removal of 4 bases from V and 4 bases from J, the junction contained 8 bases not matched to a gene. The CDR3 is 15 residues long. The CDR3 DNA follows: TGTGCCAGCAGCATCCGGGACAGGGAGGGCACTGAAGCTTTCTTT. It translates to CASSIRDREGTEAFF.

This clone was recorded a few times. This chain joins TRBV27 and TRBJ2-7, with a possible D match to TRBD2 (6 bases). The CDR3 sequence is 11 residues long. CDR1 is MNHEY and CDR2 is SMNVEV in the germline V gene (reference sequence). The germline V and J ends were trimmed by 5 bases and 6 bases, with 8 bases remaining between them. CDR3 region: CASSMRGEQYF. CDR3 in DNA: TGTGCCAGCAGTATGCGGGGCGAGCAGTACTTC.

V gene TRBV4-1 combines with J gene TRBJ1-1, with unresolved D. Trimming pared 5 bases from V and 5 bases from J, leaving 9 bases between. The CDR3 sequence is 12 residues long. The V gene's germline CDR1 is MGHRA and CDR2 YSYEKL. CDR3 nucleotide sequence: TGCGCCAGCAGCGACTCGCGGACTGAAGCTTTCTTT. As protein: CASSDSRTEAFF.

The rearrangement joins TRBV7-9 to TRBJ1-1; maybe TRBD1 (5 bases). V lost 4 bases to trimming and J lost 4 bases, with 16 bases between them. The CDR3 is 15 amino acids. Germline V CDR1 and CDR2: SEHNR, FQNEAQ (reference sequence). The chain's CDR3 is CASSSPGHLTTEAFF. The CDR3 DNA is TGTGCCAGCAGCTCACCAGGACACCTCACCACTGAAGCTTTCTTT.

This chain uses TRBV5-1 with TRBJ1-2; D remains ambiguous. CDR1 and CDR2 (germline): SGHRS, YFSETQ. Trimming removed 5 bases at V and 4 bases at J, with 9 bases between. The CDR3 contains 12 residues. CDR3 coding DNA: TGCGCCAGCAGGGTCCCCGGCTATGGCTACACCTTC. Its translation is CASRVPGYGYTF.

The chain joins TRBV21-1 to TRBJ2-7; whether TRBD2, the table's D call, matches the DNA was not checked. TRBV21-1 has pseudogene status. The CDR3 is 18 amino acids. Here the CDR3 DNA reads TGTGCCAGCAGCCCAACTCAAGTTCGGACTAGCGACACCTACGAGCAGTACTTC. This encodes CASSPTQVRTSDTYEQYF.

This sequence joins TRBV9 and TRBJ1-2, with 10 bases lining up with TRBD1. The junction had 3 bases not matched to a gene; V was cut back by 0 bases and J by 4 bases. The CDR3 loop spans 15 amino acids. Germline assignment: CDR1 SGDLS and CDR2 YYNGEE. CDR3: CASSVDGTGVYGYTF. The CDR3 DNA is TGTGCCAGCAGCGTAGACGGGACAGGGGTCTATGGCTACACCTTC.

This clone was seen only once. The rearrangement joins TRBV7-3 to TRBJ1-2; D remains unclear. The CDR3 contains 16 residues. V was trimmed by 0 bases and J by 13 bases, leaving 24 bases between them. The germline V gene has CDR1 SGHTA and CDR2 FQGTGA. CDR3 sequence (DNA): TGTGCCAGCAGCTTAACCGGCCGTGAGACGGGCCTGCGGGCCACCTTC. This sequence encodes CASSLTGRETGLRATF.

The rearrangement uses TRBV10-3 and TRBJ1-1; 7 bases agree with TRBD1. The CDR3 covers 16 residues. The V and J ends lost 3 bases and 0 bases, in that order; junction bases with no gene match: 7. Germline assignment: CDR1 ENHRY and CDR2 SYGVKD. The CDR3 DNA sequence: TGTGCCATCAGTGACCCGGAGGGACAGCTGAACACTGAAGCTTTCTTT. Its translation: CAISDPEGQLNTEAFF.

The rearrangement uses TRBV3-1 (or the pseudogene TRBV3-2) and TRBJ2-1; tentative D call: TRBD2 (5 bases). The CDR3 has 15 amino acids. Germline assignment: CDR1 LGHDT and CDR2 YNNKEL (reference sequence). Trimming pared 1 base from V and 4 bases from J, leaving 11 bases between. CDR3 sequence reads: CASSQGMPGYNEQFF. In DNA form, the CDR3 reads TGTGCCAGCAGCCAAGGAATGCCGGGGTACAATGAGCAGTTCTTC.

This clone was recorded a few times. The gene calls are TRBV7-9 and TRBJ2-1; the D gene is possibly TRBD1 (5 bases). CDR1 is SEHNR, CDR2 FQNEAQ, per germline (reference sequence). The V gene lost 5 bases and the J gene lost 0 bases, with 8 bases spanning the gap. The CDR3 contains 14 residues. CDR3 DNA: TGTGCCAGCAGCGACAGAGACTCCTACAATGAGCAGTTCTTC. Its protein product is CASSDRDSYNEQFF.

The chain employs TRBV5-1 and TRBJ2-2, with D possibly being TRBD2 (5 bases). Germline V CDR1 and CDR2: SGHRS, YFSETQ. The V end was cut by 0 bases, the J end by 4 bases, with 10 bases between. The CDR3 loop spans 15 amino acids. The CDR3 region is CASSLGGPGTGELFF. For the CDR3, the DNA is TGCGCCAGCAGCTTGGGAGGGCCCGGCACCGGGGAGCTGTTTTTT.

V usage is TRBV5-4 and J usage is TRBJ2-5; 9 bases are a match to TRBD1. This CDR3 region has 16 residues. CDR1 SGHNT and CDR2 YYREEE come from the germline V gene (reference sequence). Trimming cost V 0 bases and J 5 bases; bases outside gene matches: 8. Here the CDR3 reads CASSLDSGQGMETQYF. DNA for the CDR3: TGTGCCAGCAGCTTGGATTCGGGACAGGGAATGGAGACCCAGTACTTC.